This is a list of T cell receptor beta chains from one sample in a study of TIL therapy for anti-PD-1-resistant metastatic lung cancer. The repertoire was sequenced with immunoSEQ multiplex PCR; TCRdb's copy has only in-frame clones and lacks some. The sample includes more than 9,000 clones, about 54% of them seen just once. The sequenced sample was tumor tissue, obtained at baseline. The origin of the receptors is a person aged 25-79 years with non-small cell lung cancer. Both conserved end residues are part of each CDR3. A D gene is named only where the DNA matches it firmly. Clone size, where shown, is once, few, many, or a class for clones that have expanded.

-	TRBJ1-3	-	TRBV7-8	CASSLASDGGNTIYF	TGTGCCAGCAGCTTAGCTTCGGACGGTGGAAACACCATATATTTT
-	TRBJ2-5	once	TRBV18	CASSQPGRGETQYF	TGTGCCAGCTCACAGCCGGGCAGGGGAGAGACCCAGTACTTC
-	TRBJ2-7	-	TRBV19	CASKDGWAGPYEQYF	TGTGCCAGTAAGGATGGATGGGCAGGCCCCTACGAGCAGTACTTC
-	TRBJ2-7	once	TRBV21-1	CASSKGVRGTYEQYF	TGTGCCAGCAGCAAAGGGGTCAGGGGTACCTACGAGCAGTACTTC
TRBD1	TRBJ1-2	once	TRBV10-3	CAISESTPSTSTGDGYTF	TGTGCCATCAGTGAGTCGACCCCATCGACATCCACAGGGGATGGCTACACCTTC
-	TRBJ2-6	-	TRBV6-5	CASGDVAGANVLTF	TGTGCCAGCGGGGATGTCGCTGGGGCCAACGTCCTGACTTTC
TRBD2	TRBJ2-1	medium-sized	TRBV18	CASSPPSGRLTYNEQFF	TGTGCCAGCTCACCCCCTAGCGGGAGGCTAACCTACAATGAGCAGTTCTTC
-	TRBJ1-4	-	TRBV4-1	CASSQDLARRLFF	TGCGCCAGCAGCCAAGATCTGGCAAGGAGACTGTTTTTT
TRBD2	TRBJ2-5	medium-sized	TRBV5-6	CASSLPGGTQYF	TGTGCCAGCAGTTTGCCGGGGGGGACCCAGTACTTC
-	TRBJ2-5	-	TRBV27	CASRREASETQYF	TGTGCCAGCAGAAGGGAGGCCTCAGAGACCCAGTACTTC
-	TRBJ2-5	-	TRBV3-1/TRBV3-2	CASSQDGGDSQETQYF	TGTGCCAGCAGCCAAGACGGCGGGGACTCCCAAGAGACCCAGTACTTC
TRBD2	TRBJ2-7	-	TRBV5-1	CASSLEASGTHEQYF	TGCGCCAGCAGCTTGGAGGCTAGCGGGACTCACGAGCAGTACTTC
TRBD2	TRBJ2-1	-	TRBV6-4	CASSDSTSGSEQFF	TGTGCCAGCAGTGATTCCACTAGCGGGAGTGAGCAGTTCTTC
-	TRBJ1-2	-	TRBV20-1	CSANAGIGYTF	TGCAGTGCCAACGCGGGTATTGGCTACACCTTC
-	TRBJ2-3	-	TRBV10-1	CASSPGLDWGTDTQYF	TGCGCCAGCAGCCCGGGACTGGACTGGGGCACAGATACGCAGTATTTT
-	TRBJ2-3	-	TRBV5-6	CASSKPGRRGDTQYF	TGTGCCAGCAGCAAGCCGGGCCGGAGGGGGGATACGCAGTATTTT
-	TRBJ1-1	-	TRBV2	CASSGAGRAEAFF	TGTGCCAGCAGTGGGGCAGGGCGAGCTGAAGCTTTCTTT
-	TRBJ2-7	-	TRBV11-2	CASSSRPYEQYF	TGTGCCAGCAGCTCTAGACCCTACGAGCAGTACTTC
-	TRBJ1-1	once	TRBV5-1	CASSLYGGEAFF	TGCGCCAGCAGCTTGTATGGCGGTGAAGCTTTCTTT
-	TRBJ1-5	-	TRBV5-1	CASSLASGTNQPQHF	TGCGCCAGCAGCTTGGCGTCGGGGACCAATCAGCCCCAGCATTTT
-	TRBJ2-3	-	TRBV4-1	CASSQEPDTTQYF	TGCGCCAGCAGCCAAGAACCGGACACTACGCAGTATTTT
-	TRBJ2-1	medium-sized	TRBV5-6	CASSFGTTYNEQFF	TGTGCCAGCAGCTTTGGGACGACCTACAATGAGCAGTTCTTC
-	TRBJ2-7	-	TRBV3-1/TRBV3-2	CASSHLPYEQYF	TGTGCCAGCAGCCATCTCCCCTACGAGCAGTACTTC
-	TRBJ1-1	few	TRBV5-1	CASSLWQNTEAFF	TGCGCCAGCAGCTTGTGGCAGAACACTGAAGCTTTCTTT
-	TRBJ2-7	-	TRBV7-8	CASSVWEEQYF	TGTGCCAGCAGCGTTTGGGAAGAGCAGTACTTC
TRBD2	TRBJ2-7	-	TRBV12-5	CASGLARTSGSNYEQYF	TGTGCTAGTGGTTTGGCAAGGACTAGCGGGAGCAACTACGAGCAGTACTTC
TRBD1	TRBJ2-5	few	TRBV9	CASSPSGTGGLETQYF	TGTGCCAGCAGCCCATCCGGGACAGGGGGATTAGAGACCCAGTACTTC
-	TRBJ1-3	-	TRBV12-3/TRBV12-4	CASSFISGNTIYF	TGTGCCAGCAGTTTTATATCTGGAAACACCATATATTTT
-	TRBJ2-7	-	TRBV5-5	CASSLLGSYEQYF	TGTGCCAGCAGCTTGTTGGGGTCCTACGAGCAGTACTTC
TRBD2	TRBJ2-7	-	TRBV9	CASSETGTSRPYEQYF	TGTGCCAGCAGCGAAACCGGGACTAGCAGACCCTACGAGCAGTACTTC
-	TRBJ1-3	medium-sized	TRBV25-1	CASSSAGSSTALF	TGTGCCAGCAGTTCTGCGGGGAGTTCGACCGCCCTTTTT
-	TRBJ2-1	-	TRBV18	CASSPSGSEEQFF	TGTGCCAGCTCACCCTCCGGGAGCGAAGAGCAGTTCTTC
-	TRBJ2-3	-	TRBV6-1	CASSYSVRDTQYF	TGTGCCAGCAGTTATTCAGTACGAGATACGCAGTATTTT
-	TRBJ1-6	-	TRBV11-2	CASSLESGFLSPLHF	TGTGCCAGCAGCTTAGAGTCTGGGTTCCTTTCACCCCTCCACTTT
TRBD1	TRBJ2-7	-	TRBV6-1	CASSEGTGGSYEQYF	TGTGCCAGCAGTGAAGGGACAGGGGGCTCCTACGAGCAGTACTTC
TRBD2	TRBJ2-7	-	TRBV9	CASSVGEGREQYF	TGTGCCAGCAGCGTAGGGGAGGGGAGGGAGCAGTACTTC
-	TRBJ1-3	few	TRBV4-1	CASSREVRSGGNTIYF	TGCGCCAGCAGCCGCGAGGTACGGTCGGGGGGAAACACCATATATTTT
-	TRBJ2-3	-	TRBV4-2	CASSQGGLNTDTQYF	TGTGCCAGCAGCCAAGGCGGACTTAACACAGATACGCAGTATTTT
-	TRBJ2-5	-	TRBV27	CASSLRGSEYQETQYF	TGTGCCAGCAGTCTAAGGGGCTCAGAGTACCAAGAGACCCAGTACTTC
-	TRBJ1-2	-	TRBV6-5	CASSTDSDYGYTF	TGTGCCAGCAGTACTGACAGCGACTATGGCTACACTTTC
-	TRBJ2-1	-	TRBV7-9	CASSPTGTGQFF	TGTGCCAGCAGCCCGACAGGAACGGGGCAGTTCTTC
TRBD2	TRBJ2-3	-	TRBV10-1	CASGAGGTDTQYF	TGCGCCAGCGGGGCGGGAGGCACAGATACGCAGTATTTT
-	TRBJ2-1	-	TRBV5-1	CARVAARHSNASQFF	TGCGCCAGGGTAGCCGCCAGACACTCTAACGCGTCGCAGTTCTTC
-	TRBJ1-3	-	TRBV20-1	CSASSARAGGNTIYF	TGCAGTGCTAGTTCGGCCAGGGCTGGTGGAAACACCATATATTTT
-	TRBJ1-3	-	TRBV9	CASSVGGGPRGLSGNTIYF	TGTGCCAGCAGCGTAGGAGGGGGACCCCGAGGGCTCTCTGGAAACACCATATATTTT
-	TRBJ1-3	-	TRBV5-1	CASSLGAVQASGNTIYF	TGCGCCAGCAGCTTGGGCGCCGTACAGGCCTCTGGAAACACCATATATTTT
-	TRBJ1-3	few	TRBV7-8	CASSLAADSGNTIYF	TGTGCCAGCAGCTTAGCGGCAGACTCTGGAAACACCATATATTTT
-	TRBJ1-5	-	TRBV28	CASRSSYVSGNQPQHF	TGTGCCAGCAGATCCTCCTACGTGTCCGGCAATCAGCCCCAGCATTTT
TRBD1	TRBJ1-5	-	TRBV12-3/TRBV12-4	CASTTGTQPQHF	TGTGCCAGCACGACAGGGACTCAGCCCCAGCATTTT
TRBD2	TRBJ2-2	few	TRBV5-4	CASSLEASGSRSGELFF	TGTGCCAGCAGCTTGGAGGCGAGCGGGAGCAGGTCCGGGGAGCTGTTTTTT
TRBD1	TRBJ1-4	-	TRBV7-2	CASSLAAGGVNEKLFF	TGTGCCAGCAGCTTAGCTGCAGGGGGGGTTAATGAAAAACTGTTTTTT
-	TRBJ2-7	few	TRBV27	CASSLRQSSYEQYF	TGTGCCAGCAGTTTGCGGCAGAGCTCCTACGAGCAGTACTTC
-	TRBJ1-5	-	TRBV3-1/TRBV3-2	CASSPNLGGGNQPQHF	TGTGCCAGCAGCCCGAACCTTGGGGGTGGCAATCAGCCCCAGCATTTT